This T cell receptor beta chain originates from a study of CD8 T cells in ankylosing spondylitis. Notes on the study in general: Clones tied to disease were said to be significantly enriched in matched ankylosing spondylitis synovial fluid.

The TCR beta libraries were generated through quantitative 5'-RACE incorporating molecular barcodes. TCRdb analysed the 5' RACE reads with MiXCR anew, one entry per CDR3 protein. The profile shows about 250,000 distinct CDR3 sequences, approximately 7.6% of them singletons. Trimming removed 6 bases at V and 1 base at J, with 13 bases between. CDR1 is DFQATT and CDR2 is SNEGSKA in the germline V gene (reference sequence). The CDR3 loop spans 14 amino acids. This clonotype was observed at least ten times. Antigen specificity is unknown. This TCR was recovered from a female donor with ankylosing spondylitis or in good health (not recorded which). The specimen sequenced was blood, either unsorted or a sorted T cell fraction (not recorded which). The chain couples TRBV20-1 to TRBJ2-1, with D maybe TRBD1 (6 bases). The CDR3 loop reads CSADGGGSYNEQFF. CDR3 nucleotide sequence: TGCAGTGCGGATGGGGGCGGTTCCTACAATGAGCAGTTCTTC.